What follows describes a single T cell receptor (beta chain). Its specificity is not known. V lost 6 bases and J lost 4; bases outside the gene matches: 8. The CDR3 spans 15 residues. Germline lookup yields CDR1 KGHSH and CDR2 LQKENI. These data originate in a study of pediatric ulcerative colitis. Overall study results and limits: Some T cells in rectal biopsies may come from blood, especially with overt colitis.

The rectum was sampled with one to two pinch biopsies at colonoscopy. Control subjects, colonoscoped for suspected IBD, had macroscopically and histologically normal endoscopy. Assay: immunoSEQ multiplex PCR; the TCRdb copy retains only in-frame clones and omits some. The sample records 16,000 or so clones, nearly 80% being singletons. Material for sequencing was gut tissue. This chain connects TRBV18 to TRBJ2-1; 8 bases agree with TRBD2. This TCR derives from a boy between 10 and 17 years old who was a control in a study of pediatric ulcerative colitis. The CDR3 nucleotides are TGTGCCAGCTCCTCGGGTAGCGGGACTTACAATGAGCAGTTCTTC. This codes for CASSSGSGTYNEQFF.